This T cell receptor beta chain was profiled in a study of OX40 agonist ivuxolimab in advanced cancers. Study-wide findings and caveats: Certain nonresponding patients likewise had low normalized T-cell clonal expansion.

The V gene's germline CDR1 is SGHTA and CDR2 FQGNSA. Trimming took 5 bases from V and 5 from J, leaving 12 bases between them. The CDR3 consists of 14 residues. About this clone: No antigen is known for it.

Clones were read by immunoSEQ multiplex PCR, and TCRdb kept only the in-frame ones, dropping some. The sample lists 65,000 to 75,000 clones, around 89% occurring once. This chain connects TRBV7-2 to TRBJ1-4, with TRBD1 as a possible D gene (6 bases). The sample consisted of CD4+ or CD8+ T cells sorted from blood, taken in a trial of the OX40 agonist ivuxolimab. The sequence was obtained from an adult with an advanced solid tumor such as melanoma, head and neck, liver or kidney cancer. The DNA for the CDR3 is TGTGCCAGCAGCCAGTGGGGGGGCAATGAAAAACTGTTTTTT. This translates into CASSQWGGNEKLFF.